This T cell receptor beta chain originates from a study of CD8+ T cells in alopecia areata. The CDR3 runs to 13 residues. CDR1 and CDR2 from the germline V gene are SQVTM and ANQGSEA. V was clipped by 4 bases and J by 5 bases, with 14 bases between them. Following RNA extraction, reverse transcription yielded cDNA that acted as the sequencing template. Profiling relied on immunoSEQ multiplex PCR, and the TCRdb table lists in-frame clones only, not all of them. The sample consists of about 270,000 clones, 60% of them appearing once. In the case of this clone: The antigen is undetermined.

Treatment here: oral pan-JAK inhibitor, 5-10 mg twice daily. Alopecia areata patients provided lesional scalp punch biopsies and peripheral blood, both collected for the study. Separation by sorting yielded CD4+ and CD8+ T cells from PBMCs. General observations from the study: Normal skin contains resident alphabeta T cells, and these are also sequenced in scalp samples. The treated group had a single nonresponder, limiting CD8+ expansion-response conclusions.

The V and J genes are TRBV29-1 and TRBJ2-5, with a possible D match to TRBD2 (6 bases). The source is a human donor with alopecia areata. Specimen: CD4+ T cells sorted from blood, collected around week 53, from a patient treated with tofacitinib. CDR3 DNA sequence: TGCAGCGTTGTAGGGGCGGGGAGGGAGACCCAGTACTTC. Protein sequence: CSVVGAGRETQYF.